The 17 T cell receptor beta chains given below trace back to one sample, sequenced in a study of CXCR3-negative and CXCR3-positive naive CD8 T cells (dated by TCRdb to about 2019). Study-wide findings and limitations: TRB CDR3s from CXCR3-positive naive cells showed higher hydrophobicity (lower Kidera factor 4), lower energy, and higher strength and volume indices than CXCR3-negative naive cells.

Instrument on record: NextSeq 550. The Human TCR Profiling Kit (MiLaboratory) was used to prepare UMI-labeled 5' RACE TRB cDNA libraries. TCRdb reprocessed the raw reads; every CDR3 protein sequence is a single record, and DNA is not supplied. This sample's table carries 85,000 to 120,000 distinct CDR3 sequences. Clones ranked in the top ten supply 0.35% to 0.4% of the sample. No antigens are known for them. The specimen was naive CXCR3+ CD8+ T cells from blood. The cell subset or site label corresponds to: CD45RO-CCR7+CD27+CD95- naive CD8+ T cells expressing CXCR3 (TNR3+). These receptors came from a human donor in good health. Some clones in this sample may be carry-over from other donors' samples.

The CDR3 here is CASSYRGWVPGGSEQYF. The V call is TRBV6-5, the J call TRBJ2-7; the TCRdb D gene call, TRBD1, has no DNA to confirm it. The germline V gene encodes CDR1 MNHEY and CDR2 SVGAGI. CDR3 length: 17 residues.

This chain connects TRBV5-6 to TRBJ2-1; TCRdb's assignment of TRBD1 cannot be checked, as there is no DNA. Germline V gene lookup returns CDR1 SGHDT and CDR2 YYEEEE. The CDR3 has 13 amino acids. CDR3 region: CASSLAARNEQFF. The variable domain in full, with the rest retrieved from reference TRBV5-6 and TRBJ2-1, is DAGVTQSPTHLIKTRGQQVTLRCSPKSGHDTVSWYQQALGQGPQFIFQYYEEEERQRGNFPDRFSGHQFPNYSSELNVNALLLGDSALYLCASSLAARNEQFFGPGTRLTVL.

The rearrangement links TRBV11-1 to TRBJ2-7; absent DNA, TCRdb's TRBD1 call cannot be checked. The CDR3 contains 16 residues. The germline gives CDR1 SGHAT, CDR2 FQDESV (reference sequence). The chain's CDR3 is CSSSLDTGPSSYEQYF. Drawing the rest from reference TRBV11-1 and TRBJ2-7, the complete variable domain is EAEVAQSPRYKITEKSQAVAFWCDPISGHATLYWYRQILGQGPELLVQFQDESVVDDSQLPKDRFSAERLKGVDSTLKIQPAELGDSAMYLCSSSLDTGPSSYEQYFGPGTRLTVT.

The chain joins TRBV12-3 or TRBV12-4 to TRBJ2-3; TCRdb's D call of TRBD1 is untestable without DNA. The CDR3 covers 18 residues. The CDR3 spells CASSSRAGRIASTDTQYF.

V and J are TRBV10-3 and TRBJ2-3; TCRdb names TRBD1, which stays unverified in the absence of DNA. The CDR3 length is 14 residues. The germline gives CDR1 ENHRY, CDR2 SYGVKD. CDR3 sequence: CATGGQGATDTQYF.

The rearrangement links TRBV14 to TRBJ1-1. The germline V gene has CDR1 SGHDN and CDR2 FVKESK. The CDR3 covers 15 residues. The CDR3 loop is CASSQVQGIITEAFF.

CDR3: CASSFHLEQFF. This rearrangement joins TRBV7-9 to TRBJ2-1. CDR3 length equals 11 residues. The V gene's germline CDR1 is SEHNR and CDR2 FQNEAQ (reference sequence).

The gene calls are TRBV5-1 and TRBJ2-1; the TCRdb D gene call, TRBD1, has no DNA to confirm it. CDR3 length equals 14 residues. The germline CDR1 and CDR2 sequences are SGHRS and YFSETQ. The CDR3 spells CASIPYRGANEQFF. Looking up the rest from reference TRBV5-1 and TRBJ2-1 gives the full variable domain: KAGVTQTPRYLIKTRGQQVTLSCSPISGHRSVSWYQQTPGQGLQFLFEYFSETQRNKGNFPGRFSGRQFSNSRSEMNVSTLELGDSALYLCASIPYRGANEQFFGPGTRLTVL.

The CDR3 spells CASSEPGLGSYEQYF. The rearrangement links TRBV4-1 to TRBJ2-7; TCRdb indicates TRBD2, and absent DNA this call remains unverified. The germline gives CDR1 MGHRA, CDR2 YSYEKL. The CDR3 length is 15 residues.

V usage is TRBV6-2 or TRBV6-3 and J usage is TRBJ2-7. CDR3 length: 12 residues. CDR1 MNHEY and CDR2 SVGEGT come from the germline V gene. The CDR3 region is CASGDTAYEQYF.

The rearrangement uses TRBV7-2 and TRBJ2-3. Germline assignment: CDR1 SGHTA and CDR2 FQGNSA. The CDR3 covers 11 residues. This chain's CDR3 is CASSHTDTQYF.

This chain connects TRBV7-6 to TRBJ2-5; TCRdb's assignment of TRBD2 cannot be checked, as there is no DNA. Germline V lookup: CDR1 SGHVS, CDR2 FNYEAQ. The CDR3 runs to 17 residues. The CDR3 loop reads CASSLYLGTSGPTAQYF.

The CDR3 sequence is CAIKLGSSYEQYF. The chain links TRBV10-3 to TRBJ2-7. The CDR3 totals 13 residues. Germline lookup yields CDR1 ENHRY and CDR2 SYGVKD.

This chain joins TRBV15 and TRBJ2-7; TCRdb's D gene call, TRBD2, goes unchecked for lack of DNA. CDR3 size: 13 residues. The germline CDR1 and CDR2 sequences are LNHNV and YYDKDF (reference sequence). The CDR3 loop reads CATIEREGGEQYF.

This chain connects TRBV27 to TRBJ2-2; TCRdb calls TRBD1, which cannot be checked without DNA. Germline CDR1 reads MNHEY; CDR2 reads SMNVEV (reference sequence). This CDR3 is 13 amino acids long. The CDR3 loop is CASSFRGLGELFF.

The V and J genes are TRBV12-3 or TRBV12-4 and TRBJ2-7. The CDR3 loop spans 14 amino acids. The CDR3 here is CASSLSGLSYEQYF.

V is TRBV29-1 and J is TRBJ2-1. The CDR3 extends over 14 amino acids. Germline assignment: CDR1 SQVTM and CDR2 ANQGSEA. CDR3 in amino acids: CSAVSNGAYNEQFF.